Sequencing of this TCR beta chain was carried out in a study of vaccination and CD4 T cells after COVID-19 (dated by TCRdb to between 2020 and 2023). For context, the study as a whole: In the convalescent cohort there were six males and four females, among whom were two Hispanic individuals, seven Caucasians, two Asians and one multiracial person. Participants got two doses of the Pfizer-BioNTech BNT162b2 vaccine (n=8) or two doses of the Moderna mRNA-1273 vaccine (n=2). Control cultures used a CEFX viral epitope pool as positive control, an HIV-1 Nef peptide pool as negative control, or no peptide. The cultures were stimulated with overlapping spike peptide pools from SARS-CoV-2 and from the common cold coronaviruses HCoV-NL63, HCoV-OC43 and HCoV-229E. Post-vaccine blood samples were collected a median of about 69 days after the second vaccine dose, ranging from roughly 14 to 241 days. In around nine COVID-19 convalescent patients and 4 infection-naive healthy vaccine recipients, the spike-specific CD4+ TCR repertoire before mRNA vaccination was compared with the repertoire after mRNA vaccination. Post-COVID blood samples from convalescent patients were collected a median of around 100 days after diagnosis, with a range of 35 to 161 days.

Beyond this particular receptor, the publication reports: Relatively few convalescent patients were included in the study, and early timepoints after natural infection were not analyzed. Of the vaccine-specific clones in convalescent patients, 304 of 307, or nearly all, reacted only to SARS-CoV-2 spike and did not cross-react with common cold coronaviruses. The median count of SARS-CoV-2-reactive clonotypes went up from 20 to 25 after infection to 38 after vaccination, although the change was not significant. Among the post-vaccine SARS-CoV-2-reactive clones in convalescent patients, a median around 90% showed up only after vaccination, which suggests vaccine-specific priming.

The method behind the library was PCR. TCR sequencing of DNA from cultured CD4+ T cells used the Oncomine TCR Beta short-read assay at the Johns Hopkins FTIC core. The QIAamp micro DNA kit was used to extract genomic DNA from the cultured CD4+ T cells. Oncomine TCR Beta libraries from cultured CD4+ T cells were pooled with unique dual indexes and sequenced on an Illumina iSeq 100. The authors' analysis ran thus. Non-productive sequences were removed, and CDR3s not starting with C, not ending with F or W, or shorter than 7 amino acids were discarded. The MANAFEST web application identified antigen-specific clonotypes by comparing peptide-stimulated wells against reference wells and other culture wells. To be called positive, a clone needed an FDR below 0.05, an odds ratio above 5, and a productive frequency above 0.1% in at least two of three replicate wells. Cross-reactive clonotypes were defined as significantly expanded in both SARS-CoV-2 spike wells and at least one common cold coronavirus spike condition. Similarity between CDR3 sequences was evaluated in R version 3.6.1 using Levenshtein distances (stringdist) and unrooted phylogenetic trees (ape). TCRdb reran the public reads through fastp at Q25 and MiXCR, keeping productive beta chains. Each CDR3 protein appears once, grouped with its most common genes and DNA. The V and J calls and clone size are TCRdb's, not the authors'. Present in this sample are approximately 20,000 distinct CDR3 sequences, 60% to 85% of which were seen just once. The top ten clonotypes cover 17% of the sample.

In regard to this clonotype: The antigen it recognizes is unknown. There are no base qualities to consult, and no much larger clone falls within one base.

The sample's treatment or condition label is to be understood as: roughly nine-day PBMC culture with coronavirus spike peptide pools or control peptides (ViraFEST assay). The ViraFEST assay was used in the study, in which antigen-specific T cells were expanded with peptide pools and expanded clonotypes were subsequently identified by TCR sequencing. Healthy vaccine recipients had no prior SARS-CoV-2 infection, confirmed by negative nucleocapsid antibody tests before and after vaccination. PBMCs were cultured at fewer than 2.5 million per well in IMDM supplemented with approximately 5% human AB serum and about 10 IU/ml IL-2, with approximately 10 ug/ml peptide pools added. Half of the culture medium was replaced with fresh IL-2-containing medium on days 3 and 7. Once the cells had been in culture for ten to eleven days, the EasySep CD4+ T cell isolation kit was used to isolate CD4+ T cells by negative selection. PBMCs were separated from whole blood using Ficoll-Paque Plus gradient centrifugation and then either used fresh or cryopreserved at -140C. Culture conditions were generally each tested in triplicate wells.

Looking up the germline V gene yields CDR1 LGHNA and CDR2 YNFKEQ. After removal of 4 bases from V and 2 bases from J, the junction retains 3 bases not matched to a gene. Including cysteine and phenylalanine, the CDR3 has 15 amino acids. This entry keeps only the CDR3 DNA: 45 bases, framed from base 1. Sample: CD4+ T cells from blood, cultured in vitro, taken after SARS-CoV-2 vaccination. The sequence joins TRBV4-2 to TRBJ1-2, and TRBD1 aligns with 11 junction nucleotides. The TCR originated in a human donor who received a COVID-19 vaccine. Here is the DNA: TGTGCCAGCAGCCTTCGGACAGGGGGCAACTATGGCTACACCTTC. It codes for CASSLRTGGNYGYTF.